A selection of T cell receptor beta chains follows, all from one sample in a study of tumor-infiltrating lymphocytes in primary liver carcinoma. Each CDR3 protein is one row after TCRdb ran MiXCR on the multiplex PCR reads. Here the sample spans approximately 190,000 distinct CDR3 sequences, 85% being singletons. Sequencing was performed on tumor tissue from primary liver carcinoma. These TCRs come from a man aged 35 to 55 with primary liver carcinoma and hepatitis B virus infection. CDR3s include the opening cysteine and the closing phenylalanine or tryptophan. D genes are given only for firm matches. Where a row states a size, it is once, few, many or the class of an expanded clone; other rows omit it.

size	J	V	D	length	CDR3	DNA
NA	TRBJ2-1	TRBV6-6	TRBD2	16	CASSYWGGGPGNEQFF	TGTGCCAGCAGTTACTGGGGCGGGGGGCCCGGCAATGAGCAGTTCTTC
many	TRBJ1-5	TRBV6-6	NA	15	CASSYGRYSNQPQHF	TGTGCCAGCAGTTACGGGCGTTATAGCAATCAGCCCCAGCATTTT
once	TRBJ1-2	TRBV6-2/TRBV6-3	NA	15	CASRQTFEGTFGFTF	TGTGCCAGCAGACAGACCTTCGAAGGAACCTTTGGCTTCACCTTC
once	TRBJ2-4	TRBV5-4	NA	15	CASSLEACGKNIQYF	TGTGCCAGCAGCTTGGAGGCATGCGGAAAAAACATCCAGTACTTC
few	TRBJ1-1	TRBV7-9	NA	18	CVSSLGQLRPGPITEAFF	TGTGTCAGCAGCTTAGGCCAACTCCGTCCGGGACCGATCACTGAAGCTTTCTTT
NA	TRBJ2-2	TRBV5-5	NA	16	CASSWRGGGRSGEPFF	TGTGCCAGCAGCTGGCGTGGGGGCGGACGGTCCGGCGAGCCGTTTTTT
once	TRBJ1-1	TRBV29-1	NA	14	CSVDSAGSYTEVFF	TGCAGCGTCGATTCGGCAGGGAGTTATACTGAAGTTTTCTTT
once	TRBJ1-5	TRBV6-6	NA	15	CASSPPVCRNQAQHF	TGTGCCAGCAGTCCCCCGGTATGTCGCAATCAGGCCCAGCATTTT
NA	TRBJ2-7	TRBV11-2	TRBD1	15	CTGSLRWTGEIEQYF	TGTACAGGCAGCTTACGATGGACAGGGGAAATCGAGCAGTACTTC
NA	TRBJ2-1	TRBV14	NA	16	CASGPSDGFGNNEQFF	TGTGCCAGCGGCCCCTCTGACGGTTTCGGTAATAATGAGCAGTTCTTC
NA	TRBJ2-3	TRBV4-3	TRBD2	16	CATSQGLAGVVDTQYF	TGCGCCACCAGCCAGGGACTAGCGGGAGTGGTGGATACACAGTATTTT
NA	TRBJ1-1	TRBV6-1	TRBD1	14	CASNHGQGGTESFF	TGTGCCAGCAATCACGGACAGGGAGGCACTGAAAGTTTCTTT
many	TRBJ2-7	TRBV5-1	TRBD2	14	CASSLGLANYEQYF	TGCGCCAGCAGCCTAGGACTAGCGAATTACGAGCAGTACTTC
NA	TRBJ2-4	TRBV11-1	TRBD2	17	CASSYPGTSETRNIQCF	TGTGCCAGCAGCTATCCCGGGACTAGCGAGACCAGAAACATTCAGTGCTTC
NA	TRBJ2-7	TRBV6-2/TRBV6-3	NA	14	CASSLRDTAHMQYF	TGTGCCAGCAGCCTCCGGGACACGGCCCACATGCAGTACTTC
NA	TRBJ1-1	TRBV12-3/TRBV12-4	NA	12	CANSEQAVRAFF	TGTGCCAACAGTGAACAGGCTGTGCGGGCTTTCTTT
NA	TRBJ1-1	TRBV4-2	NA	11	CANSRGIEAFF	TGTGCCAACAGCCGGGGAATTGAAGCTTTCTTT
NA	TRBJ2-1	TRBV12-3/TRBV12-4	TRBD2	15	CASSRSGKYYNEQFF	TGTGCCAGCAGTCGTAGCGGGAAATACTACAATGAGCAGTTCTTC
NA	TRBJ1-2	TRBV5-4	TRBD1	17	CASSTPGQWDFNYDYTF	TGTGCCAGCAGCACCCCGGGACAGTGGGATTTTAACTATGACTACACCTTC
NA	TRBJ2-4	TRBV29-1	TRBD1	14	CSVRGRQGTNIQYF	TGCAGCGTTCGTGGGCGACAGGGGACAAACATTCAGTACTTC
NA	TRBJ1-5	TRBV28	NA	14	CASSMKGATQPQHF	TGTGCTAGTAGTATGAAAGGGGCCACCCAGCCCCAGCATTTT
NA	TRBJ1-1	TRBV6-2/TRBV6-3	NA	13	CASSYFGNTEPFF	TGTGCCAGCAGTTACTTCGGGAACACTGAACCTTTCTTT
NA	TRBJ1-5	TRBV28	NA	15	CASSPPGLSNQPQQF	TGTGCTAGCAGTCCCCCAGGACTTAGCAATCAGCCCCAGCAATTT
NA	TRBJ2-6	TRBV11-2	NA	15	CDTQRPRSGSNILTF	TGTGACACCCAGCGGCCGCGCTCTGGGTCCAACATCCTGACTTTC
NA	TRBJ1-5	TRBV11-2	NA	17	CDSSLVGATRSNQPQHF	TGTGACAGCAGCCTAGTAGGGGCAACAAGGAGCAATCAGCCCCAGCATTTT
NA	TRBJ1-1	TRBV29-1	NA	12	CSVESGVTIAFF	TGCAGCGTTGAATCCGGGGTCACTATAGCTTTCTTT
NA	TRBJ1-1	TRBV6-1	TRBD1	14	CAINHGQGDTEAFF	TGTGCCATCAATCACGGACAGGGAGACACTGAAGCTTTCTTT
NA	TRBJ2-2	TRBV13	TRBD1	15	CASSARDRYSGELFF	TGTGCCAGCAGCGCCCGGGACAGGTACAGCGGGGAGCTGTTTTTT
NA	TRBJ1-1	TRBV7-9	NA	17	CTSSGRAGVSGITEAFF	TGTACCAGCAGCGGTAGGGCAGGAGTAAGTGGGATCACTGAAGCTTTCTTT